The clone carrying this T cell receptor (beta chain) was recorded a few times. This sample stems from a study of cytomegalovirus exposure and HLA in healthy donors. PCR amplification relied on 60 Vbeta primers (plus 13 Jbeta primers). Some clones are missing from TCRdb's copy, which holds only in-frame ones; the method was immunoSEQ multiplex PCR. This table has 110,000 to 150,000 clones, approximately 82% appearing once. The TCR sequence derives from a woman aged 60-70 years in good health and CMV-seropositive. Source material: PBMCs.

The CDR3 loop is CASSYSVGGYTGELFF. Here the CDR3 DNA reads TGTGCCAGCAGTTACTCTGTAGGCGGGTACACCGGGGAGCTGTTTTTT. The V gene is TRBV6-5, the J gene TRBJ2-2; possible D gene TRBD2, 5 bases. Germline-derived CDR1 and CDR2 are MNHEY and SVGAGI. This CDR3 has 16 amino acids. Trimming removed 0 bases from V and 3 bases from J, with 11 bases in between.